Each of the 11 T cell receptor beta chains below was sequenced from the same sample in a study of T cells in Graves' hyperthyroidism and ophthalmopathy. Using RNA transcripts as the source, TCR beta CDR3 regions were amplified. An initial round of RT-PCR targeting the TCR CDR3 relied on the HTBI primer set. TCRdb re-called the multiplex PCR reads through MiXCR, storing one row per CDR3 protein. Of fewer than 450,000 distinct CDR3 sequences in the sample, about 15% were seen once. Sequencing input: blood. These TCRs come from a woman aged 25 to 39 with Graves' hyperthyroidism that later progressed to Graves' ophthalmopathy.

The chain's CDR3 is CASSFTDGQPQHF. In DNA form, the CDR3 reads TGTGCCAGCAGCTTTACCGACGGCCAGCCCCAGCATTTT. V usage is TRBV11-2 and J usage is TRBJ1-5; D uncertain. This CDR3 comprises 13 residues. From germline, CDR1 is SGHAT and CDR2 FQNNGV. Trimming removed 3 bases at V and 7 bases at J, with 10 bases between.

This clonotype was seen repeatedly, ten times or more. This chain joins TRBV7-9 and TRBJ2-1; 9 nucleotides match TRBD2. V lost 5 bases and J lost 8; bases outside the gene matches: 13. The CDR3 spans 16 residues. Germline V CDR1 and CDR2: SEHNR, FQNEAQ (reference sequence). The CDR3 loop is CASSRFLAGSNHEQFF. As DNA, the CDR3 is TGTGCCAGCAGCCGTTTCCTAGCGGGAAGTAATCATGAGCAGTTCTTC.

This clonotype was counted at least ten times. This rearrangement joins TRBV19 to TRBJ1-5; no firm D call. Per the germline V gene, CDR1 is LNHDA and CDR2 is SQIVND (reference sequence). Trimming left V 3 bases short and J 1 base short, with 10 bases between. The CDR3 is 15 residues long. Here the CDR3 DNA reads TGTGCCAGTAGTATCGAGGGAATCAGCAATCAGCCCCAGCATTTT. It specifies CASSIEGISNQPQHF.

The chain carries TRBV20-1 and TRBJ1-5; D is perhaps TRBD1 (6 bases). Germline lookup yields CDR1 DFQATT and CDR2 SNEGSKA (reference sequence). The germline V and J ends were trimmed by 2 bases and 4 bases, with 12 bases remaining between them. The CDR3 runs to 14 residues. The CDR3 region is CSARPSGANQPQHF. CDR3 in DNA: TGCAGTGCTAGACCCTCGGGGGCGAATCAGCCCCAGCATTTT.

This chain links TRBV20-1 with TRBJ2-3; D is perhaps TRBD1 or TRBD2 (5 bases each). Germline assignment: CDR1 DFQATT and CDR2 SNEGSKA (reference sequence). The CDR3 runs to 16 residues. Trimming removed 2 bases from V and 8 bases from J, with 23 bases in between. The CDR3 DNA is TGCAGTGCTAGACCCGGGGACGGCCAACGTTGGGTTACGCAGTATTTT. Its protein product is CSARPGDGQRWVTQYF.

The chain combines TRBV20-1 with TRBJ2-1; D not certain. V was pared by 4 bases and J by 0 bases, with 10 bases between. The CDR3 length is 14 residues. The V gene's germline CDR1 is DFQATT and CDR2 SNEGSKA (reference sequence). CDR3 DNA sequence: TGCAGTGCTACCAGGCCGAGCTCCTACAATGAGCAGTTCTTC. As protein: CSATRPSSYNEQFF.

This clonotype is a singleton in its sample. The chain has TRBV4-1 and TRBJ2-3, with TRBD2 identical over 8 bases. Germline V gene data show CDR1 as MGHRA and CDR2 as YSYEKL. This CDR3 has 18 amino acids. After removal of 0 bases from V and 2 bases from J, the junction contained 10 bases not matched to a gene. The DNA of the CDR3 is TGCGCCAGCAGCCAAGATCTGCTTGTTAGCGGGGCCACAGATACGCAGTATTTT. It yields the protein CASSQDLLVSGATDTQYF.

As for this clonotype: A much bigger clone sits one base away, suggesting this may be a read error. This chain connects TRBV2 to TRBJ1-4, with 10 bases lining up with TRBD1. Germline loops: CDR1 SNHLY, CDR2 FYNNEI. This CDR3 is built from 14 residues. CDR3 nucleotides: TGTGCCACCCGATTGACAGGGGGCAGAGAAAGACTGTTTTTT. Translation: CATRLTGGRERLFF. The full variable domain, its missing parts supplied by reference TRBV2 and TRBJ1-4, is EPEVTQTPSHQVTQMGQEVILRCVPISNHLYFYWYRQILGQKVEFLVSFYNNEISEKSEIFDDQFSVERPDGSNFTLKIRSTKLEDSAMYFCATRLTGGRERLFFGSGTQLSVL.

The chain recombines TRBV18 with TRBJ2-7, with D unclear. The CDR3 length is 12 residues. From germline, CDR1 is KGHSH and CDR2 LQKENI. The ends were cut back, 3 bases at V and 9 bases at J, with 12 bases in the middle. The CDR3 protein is CASSPSRDGQYF. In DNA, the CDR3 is TGTGCCAGCTCACCTAGTCGCGATGGGCAGTACTTC.

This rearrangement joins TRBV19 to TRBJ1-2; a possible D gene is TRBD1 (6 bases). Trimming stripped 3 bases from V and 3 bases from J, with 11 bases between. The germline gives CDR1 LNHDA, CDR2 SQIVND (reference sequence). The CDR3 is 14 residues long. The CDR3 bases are TGTGCCAGTAGTATCTCCGGACAGTACTATGGCTACACCTTC. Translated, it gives CASSISGQYYGYTF.

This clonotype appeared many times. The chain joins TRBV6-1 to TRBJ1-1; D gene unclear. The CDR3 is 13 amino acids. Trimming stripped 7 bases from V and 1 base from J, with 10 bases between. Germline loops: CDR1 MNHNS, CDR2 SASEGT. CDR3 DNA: TGTGCCAGCAATAAAGAAGAGAACACTGAAGCTTTCTTT. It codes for CASNKEENTEAFF.